Below, 15 T cell receptor beta chains from the same sample are listed, as sequenced in a study of glioma-infiltrating T cells (TCRdb year 2016). Data came from an Illumina MiSeq. The iRepertoire nested amplicon-rescue multiplex PCR (arm-PCR) platform was used to amplify TCR alpha and beta CDR3 regions from RNA. TCRdb redid the processing of the public reads, applying fastp at Q25 and MiXCR, and retained in-frame beta chains. Entries that share a CDR3 protein sequence are merged under the most common genes and DNA. For this sample the table gives more than 300,000 distinct CDR3 sequences, of which roughly 41% were detected only once. In total, the top ten clones hold about 12% of the sample. The sample was glioma tissue, nonneoplastic brain tissue, or PBMCs (not recorded which). These TCRs come from a human donor with low-grade glioma or glioblastoma, undergoing nonglioma brain surgery, or in good health (not recorded which).

The chain joins TRBV7-7 to TRBJ2-2, with a possible D match to TRBD2 (6 bases). The CDR3 consists of 12 residues. Trimming stripped 11 bases from V and 9 bases from J, with 16 bases between. Germline V gene lookup returns CDR1 SSHAT and CDR2 FNYEAQ (reference sequence). The CDR3 nucleotides read TGTGCCCAAATAGGAGGGGCCTGGGAGCTGTTTTTT. This gives the protein CAQIGGAWELFF.

Comments on this clonotype: A much larger clonotype is one base distant, so this may be a read error. V is TRBV27 and J is TRBJ2-7, with no clear D. In germline, CDR1 is MNHEY, CDR2 SMNVEV (reference sequence). The CDR3 covers 15 residues. The CDR3 protein is CASGPIGFGSHEQCF. In DNA form, the CDR3 reads TGTGCCAGCGGCCCAATAGGGTTCGGAAGCCACGAGCAGTGCTTC.

The chain recombines TRBV25-1 with TRBJ2-7; D call uncertain. Germline values: CDR1 MGHDK, CDR2 SYGVNS. CDR3 size: 13 residues. Trimming took 7 bases from V and 2 from J, leaving 12 bases between them. CDR3 in amino acids: CASIDEAPYEQYF. The CDR3 nucleotides are TGTGCCAGCATTGATGAGGCCCCCTACGAGCAGTACTTC.

As to this clonotype: This may stem from a read error, because a much larger clone lies one nucleotide away. The V gene is TRBV6-1, the J gene TRBJ1-4; unclear D gene. Germline values: CDR1 MNHNS, CDR2 SASEGT. The CDR3 runs 12 residues. The CDR3 loop is CASRQINGKLFF. In DNA form, the CDR3 reads TGTGCCAGCCGCCAGATTAATGGAAAACTGTTTTTT.

This clonotype was recorded a few times. V is TRBV12-3 or TRBV12-4 and J is TRBJ2-3; D remains unclear. The CDR3 covers 15 residues. V was cut by 4 bases and J by 1 base, with 12 bases left in between. The CDR3 DNA sequence: TGTGCCAGCAGTTCACCGGGCCGAGGCACAGATACGCAGTATTTT. Its protein is CASSSPGRGTDTQYF.

For this clonotype: Being one base from a much bigger clone, this may be a read error. The genes are TRBV20-1 and TRBJ2-5, with TRBD2 as a possible D gene (6 bases). The end of the DNA aligns better with TRBJ2-7, so the J call may be wrong. Germline assignment: CDR1 DFQATT and CDR2 SNEGSKA (reference sequence). The CDR3 extends over 12 amino acids. The CDR3 DNA follows: TGCAGTGCTTGGGACTCCTCCTTCGAGCAGTACTTC. It encodes CSAWDSSFEQYF.

This chain links TRBV10-3 with TRBJ2-3; maybe TRBD2 (5 bases). V was cut by 6 bases and J by 6 bases, with 13 bases left in between. CDR3 length: 13 amino acids. Germline CDR1 ENHRY, CDR2 SYGVKD. This CDR3 is CAIRRLTGDTQYF. In nucleotides, the CDR3 is TGTGCCATCAGGCGACTAACTGGGGATACGCAGTATTTT.

This clonotype was detected ten times or more. The rearrangement uses TRBV27 and TRBJ2-7; tentative D call: TRBD2 (5 bases). Trimming shortened V by 5 bases and J by 4 bases, and 12 bases separated the two germline ends. Germline CDR1 reads MNHEY; CDR2 reads SMNVEV (reference sequence). The CDR3 has 13 residues. The CDR3 protein is CASSPGIAYEQYF. As DNA, the CDR3 is TGTGCCAGCAGTCCCGGGATCGCGTACGAGCAGTACTTC.

This clonotype was counted between two and nine times. The V and J genes are TRBV20-1 and TRBJ2-5; 11 positions agree with TRBD1. CDR1 and CDR2 (germline): DFQATT, SNEGSKA (reference sequence). V lost 6 bases to trimming and J lost 2 bases; unmatched junction nucleotides: 2. The CDR3 is 13 residues long. In DNA form, the CDR3 reads TGCAGTGCGGGGACAGGGGGGCAAGAGACCCAGTACTTC. Its protein is CSAGTGGQETQYF.

This clonotype has just a few counts. The chain is built from TRBV28 and TRBJ1-3; D is uncertain. V lost 7 bases and J 0 bases, leaving 10 bases between the germline ends. This CDR3 is built from 14 residues. Germline V gene sequence: CDR1 MDHEN, CDR2 SYDVKM. This CDR3 reads CASKLLSSGNTIYF. The CDR3 nucleotides are TGTGCCAGCAAATTGCTGAGCTCTGGAAACACCATATATTTT.

In regard to this clonotype: A much larger clone sits a single nucleotide away, making a read error possible. The J gene is TRBJ2-1, the V gene TRBV27, with 7 bases aligning to TRBD1. Germline V lookup: CDR1 MNHEY, CDR2 SMNVEV (reference sequence). V was pared by 10 bases and J by 10 bases, with 16 bases of the junction left unmatched. The CDR3 has 14 amino acids. CDR3: CATQSWTGAYEQFF. The CDR3 region has the DNA TGTGCCACCCAGTCCTGGACAGGAGCCTACGAGCAGTTCTTC.

The chain carries TRBV3-1 and TRBJ2-7; possible D gene TRBD2, 6 bases. The germline V gene encodes CDR1 LGHDT and CDR2 YNNKEL (reference sequence). This CDR3 has 15 residues. V lost 1 base and J 7 bases, leaving 17 bases between the germline ends. CDR3 sequence reads: CASSQVGTGMGEQYF. CDR3 DNA sequence: TGTGCCAGCAGCCAAGTCGGGACTGGTATGGGAGAGCAGTACTTC.

This clonotype was seen a handful of times. The CDR3 region has the DNA TGCAGTGCTTCCGGACTGGTCAGATTGGCCAGCTCCTACAATGAGCAGTTCTTC. It encodes CSASGLVRLASSYNEQFF. The chain joins TRBV20-1 to TRBJ2-1; a possible D gene is TRBD2 (5 bases). The CDR3 is made up of 18 amino acids. V was clipped by 5 bases and J by 0 bases, with 23 bases between them. The V gene's germline CDR1 is DFQATT and CDR2 SNEGSKA (reference sequence).

CDR3 coding DNA: TGTGCCAGCAGCCCCCGGACAGGCCCCGCGAACACCGGGGAGCTGTTTTTT. It translates to CASSPRTGPANTGELFF. The chain links TRBV7-3 to TRBJ2-2, with 7 bases identical to TRBD1. CDR1 is SGHTA and CDR2 is FQGTGA in the germline V gene. The CDR3 runs 17 residues. V trimming: 5 bases; J trimming: 0 bases; junction bases outside the gene matches: 9.

This clonotype was seen many times. The chain joins TRBV28 to TRBJ1-2, with 8 bases identical to TRBD1. The CDR3 length is 14 residues. Germline CDR1 MDHEN, CDR2 SYDVKM. The junction had 7 bases not matched to a gene; V was cut back by 2 bases and J by 8 bases. The chain's CDR3 is CASSLPGQVLGYTF. The CDR3 coding sequence is TGTGCCAGCAGTTTACCGGGACAGGTCCTCGGCTACACCTTC.